The 30 T cell receptor beta chains below were found in one sample sequenced in a study of CD8 T cells in ankylosing spondylitis. Each CDR3 protein is one row after TCRdb ran MiXCR on the 5' RACE reads. The data contain 250,000 to 400,000 distinct CDR3 sequences, 11% of them singletons. The sample was blood, either unsorted or a sorted T cell fraction (not recorded which). Receptors originate from a female donor with ankylosing spondylitis or in good health (not recorded which).

This clonotype appeared many times. The chain's CDR3 is CAIRPGTDNSPLHF. The CDR3 DNA reads TGTGCCATCAGGCCTGGGACAGATAATTCACCCCTCCACTTT. The V gene is TRBV10-3, the J gene TRBJ1-6; 7 bases line up with TRBD1. Germline V gene sequence: CDR1 ENHRY, CDR2 SYGVKD. Germline trimming cut 6 bases from V and 5 bases from J; bases unmatched to any gene: 4. CDR3 length: 14 amino acids.

This clonotype came up many times. The V call is TRBV11-2, the J call TRBJ1-4; D is unresolved. Germline CDR1 and CDR2: SGHAT and FQNNGV. This CDR3 region has 16 residues. Deletions cut 0 bases from V and 3 bases from J, with 11 bases between. CDR3 in amino acids: CASSLDRYSANEKLFF. The DNA of the CDR3 is TGTGCCAGCAGCTTAGATCGCTATTCAGCTAATGAAAAACTGTTTTTT.

This clonotype was counted many times. J is TRBJ2-5 and V is TRBV20-1; 7 bases line up with TRBD1. The CDR3 length is 14 residues. Germline CDR1 DFQATT, CDR2 SNEGSKA (reference sequence). V shed 1 base, J shed 1 base, and the junction held 3 bases outside the gene matches. This chain's CDR3 is CSARAGTVQETQYF. The DNA of the CDR3 is TGCAGTGCTAGAGCAGGGACAGTCCAAGAGACCCAGTACTTC.

This clonotype has a count of ten or more. V is TRBV6-1 and J is TRBJ1-3, with 9 bases fitting TRBD1. There are 14 residues in the CDR3. Germline lookup yields CDR1 MNHNS and CDR2 SASEGT. Trimming removed 5 bases from V and 3 bases from J; junction bases left unmatched: 2. The CDR3: CASSTGQGGNTIYF. The CDR3 region has the DNA TGTGCCAGCAGTACGGGACAGGGTGGAAACACCATATATTTT.

V is TRBV4-3 and J is TRBJ1-1, with a tentative D call TRBD1 (5 bases). Germline V gives CDR1 LGHNA, CDR2 YSLEER. V shed 0 bases and J shed 0 bases, with 5 bases lying between them. The CDR3 is made up of 14 amino acids. The DNA for the CDR3 is TGCGCCAGCAGCCAAGACAGGGTGAACACTGAAGCTTTCTTT. Translated: CASSQDRVNTEAFF.

This clonotype has ten or more counts. This chain uses TRBV29-1 with TRBJ2-3, with no clear D. The CDR3 covers 13 residues. Germline V lookup: CDR1 SQVTM, CDR2 ANQGSEA. V was cut by 7 bases and J by 1 base, with 12 bases left in between. The CDR3 sequence: CSGRKPGTDTQYF. The CDR3 nucleotides are TGCAGCGGCAGAAAACCCGGCACAGATACGCAGTATTTT.

Regarding this clonotype: Germline is not matched at one junction end, which may reflect a read error. This chain connects TRBV7-9 to TRBJ2-3, with 8 positions matching TRBD2. This CDR3 region has 16 residues. Germline CDR1 is SEHNR and CDR2 is FQNEAQ (reference sequence). CDR3 nucleotides: TGTTCCAGCAGCTTGATCGGCGGGGGGAGCACAGATACGCAGTATTTT. This translates into CSSSLIGGGSTDTQYF.

This clonotype occurred a few times. The J gene is TRBJ1-1, the V gene TRBV30; no definite D call. The CDR3 is 10 amino acids. From germline, CDR1 is GTSNPN and CDR2 SVGIG (reference sequence). This CDR3 reads CAVAVTEAFF. The DNA for the CDR3 is TGTGCGGTGGCGGTCACTGAAGCTTTCTTT.

This clonotype has at least ten counts. This chain connects TRBV7-9 to TRBJ2-7, with unresolved D. Per germline, CDR1 SEHNR and CDR2 FQNEAQ (reference sequence). The CDR3 spans 15 residues. The V end was cut by 4 bases, the J end by 0 bases, with 13 bases between. The CDR3 here is CASSSAGVLSYEQYF. CDR3 in DNA: TGTGCCAGCAGCTCCGCAGGCGTCCTCTCCTACGAGCAGTACTTC.

This clonotype was counted many times. The chain employs TRBV20-1 and TRBJ2-7, with D tentatively TRBD1 or TRBD2 (5 bases each). The CDR3 is 14 residues long. Germline V gives CDR1 DFQATT, CDR2 SNEGSKA (reference sequence). V was cut by 1 base and J by 2 bases, with 12 bases left in between. DNA for the CDR3: TGCAGTGCTAGAGTGGGGGACCGTCCCTACGAGCAGTACTTC. As protein: CSARVGDRPYEQYF.

This clonotype has a count of ten or more. DNA of the CDR3: TGTGCCAGCAGAACGGTGACCATCGGAGGCACTGAAGCTTTCTTT. Its translation: CASRTVTIGGTEAFF. J is TRBJ1-1 and V is TRBV6-5; D remains ambiguous. The V and J ends lost 6 bases and 4 bases respectively, with 18 bases between them. The CDR3 is made up of 15 amino acids. The germline gives CDR1 MNHEY, CDR2 SVGAGI.

Many counts were recorded for this clonotype. The chain uses TRBV28 and TRBJ2-1; 9 bases are shared with TRBD1. Germline assignment: CDR1 MDHEN and CDR2 SYDVKM. This CDR3 spans 15 amino acids. V shed 7 bases, J shed 5 bases, and the junction held 9 bases outside the gene matches. CDR3 in DNA: TGTGCCAGCACCCCCCGGGACAGGGCCGACAATGAGCAGTTCTTC. This sequence encodes CASTPRDRADNEQFF.

This clonotype came up many times. The chain recombines TRBV6-5 with TRBJ2-3, with D possibly matching TRBD2 (7 bases). This CDR3 is 17 amino acids long. Per germline, CDR1 MNHEY and CDR2 SVGAGI. V lost 0 bases and J lost 4, with 17 bases in between. The CDR3: CASSYSLEGGRADTQYF. CDR3 sequence (DNA): TGTGCCAGCAGTTACTCCCTAGAGGGGGGGCGGGCAGATACGCAGTATTTT.

The V gene is TRBV27, the J gene TRBJ2-3; TRBD2 agrees at 7 bases. This CDR3 is built from 16 residues. The V and J ends lost 3 bases and 3 bases, in that order; junction bases with no gene match: 9. Germline CDR1 reads MNHEY; CDR2 reads SMNVEV (reference sequence). For the CDR3, the DNA is TGTGCCAGCAGTTTCTATGGGAGGGCCCCGACAGATACGCAGTATTTT. It is translated as CASSFYGRAPTDTQYF.

In this sample, this clonotype turned up many times. The genes are TRBV5-1 and TRBJ2-2; D is possibly TRBD2 (6 bases). V was pared by 2 bases and J by 2 bases, with 10 bases between. This CDR3 region has 15 residues. Per germline, CDR1 SGHRS and CDR2 YFSETQ. The CDR3 nucleotides read TGCGCCAGCAGCTTTAGGAGGGTCAACACCGGGGAGCTGTTTTTT. Protein sequence: CASSFRRVNTGELFF.

This clonotype was detected ten times or more. The rearrangement links TRBV7-9 to TRBJ1-5; TRBD1 aligns across 7 bases. The CDR3 sequence is 16 residues long. V shed 1 base, J shed 5 bases, and the junction held 8 bases outside the gene matches. CDR1 is SEHNR and CDR2 is FQNEAQ in the germline V gene (reference sequence). The CDR3 sequence: CASSLGPTGRHQPQHF. CDR3 sequence (DNA): TGTGCCAGCAGCTTAGGTCCGACAGGGAGGCATCAGCCCCAGCATTTT.

This clonotype was observed a handful of times. The J gene is TRBJ2-3, the V gene TRBV5-1, with 7 bases matching TRBD1. The germline gives CDR1 SGHRS, CDR2 YFSETQ. The CDR3 extends over 16 amino acids. Losses at the gene ends were 0 bases for V and 2 bases for J; bases not matched to a gene: 6. Written as DNA, the CDR3 is TGCGCCAGCAGCTTGGGACAGGGTTCTTCCACAGATACGCAGTATTTT. The encoded protein is CASSLGQGSSTDTQYF.

This clonotype appeared many times. The chain combines TRBV5-1 with TRBJ2-3; no definite D call. Germline assignment: CDR1 SGHRS and CDR2 YFSETQ. CDR3 length equals 16 residues. V lost 0 bases, J lost 0 bases, and 11 bases lay in between. Written as DNA, the CDR3 is TGCGCCAGCAGCTTGGGGGGTCTTACCAGCACAGATACGCAGTATTTT. This sequence encodes CASSLGGLTSTDTQYF.

This clonotype was picked up many times. The chain joins TRBV27 to TRBJ1-2; TRBD1 matches 7 bases. CDR1 MNHEY and CDR2 SMNVEV come from the germline V gene (reference sequence). The J segment lost 5 bases and the V segment lost 5 bases, leaving 11 bases of the junction unmatched. CDR3 length: 15 amino acids. This chain's CDR3 is CASSRTGQPGYGYTF. The CDR3 DNA reads as TGTGCCAGCAGTAGGACAGGCCAACCGGGGTATGGCTACACCTTC.

This clonotype was seen at least ten times. The genes are TRBV9 and TRBJ1-2, with D unclear. Looked up from germline, CDR1 is SGDLS and CDR2 is YYNGEE. This CDR3 has 14 residues. Deletions cut 0 bases from V and 0 bases from J, with 6 bases between. CDR3 in DNA: TGTGCCAGCAGCGTAGAGGGAGCTAACTATGGCTACACCTTC. This encodes CASSVEGANYGYTF.

V and J are TRBV19 and TRBJ1-1; 7 bases map to TRBD1. CDR3 length: 13 amino acids. The germline V gene has CDR1 LNHDA and CDR2 SQIVND (reference sequence). The trim removed 5 bases at V and 3 bases at J, leaving 3 bases unmatched. CDR3 bases: TGTGCCAGTAGTGGAGACAGGGACACTGAAGCTTTCTTT. This sequence encodes CASSGDRDTEAFF.

This clonotype has only a few counts. V and J are TRBV5-6 and TRBJ2-7, with D perhaps matching TRBD1 (5 bases). V was cut by 0 bases and J by 9 bases, with 10 bases left in between. The CDR3 contains 12 residues. The germline V gene has CDR1 SGHDT and CDR2 YYEEEE. The CDR3 region has the DNA TGTGCCAGCAGCTTGGGACAGACGGTGCAGTACTTC. Its translation: CASSLGQTVQYF.

This clonotype was detected many times. V is TRBV7-9 and J is TRBJ1-2; TRBD1 is a possible D gene (5 bases). V was clipped by 6 bases and J by 1 base, with 12 bases between them. The V gene's germline CDR1 is SEHNR and CDR2 FQNEAQ (reference sequence). The CDR3 spans 14 residues. The CDR3 region has the DNA TGTGCCAGCAGGTCCCAGGGTCTTAACTATGGCTACACCTTC. Its protein is CASRSQGLNYGYTF.

This clonotype has at least ten counts. The V and J genes are TRBV11-2 and TRBJ2-2; 12 positions match TRBD1. Germline loops: CDR1 SGHAT, CDR2 FQNNGV. J was trimmed by 8 bases and V by 3 bases; bases with no gene match: 7. This CDR3 comprises 16 residues. The CDR3 DNA is TGTGCCAGCAGCTTCCCGGGACAGGGGGCGCGTGGGGAGCTGTTTTTT. It is translated as CASSFPGQGARGELFF.

In its sample, this clonotype was seen many times. The rearrangement uses TRBV20-1 and TRBJ2-3; D gene unclear. Per the germline V gene, CDR1 is DFQATT and CDR2 is SNEGSKA (reference sequence). V was cut by 3 bases and J by 2 bases, with 15 bases left in between. The CDR3 sequence is 15 residues long. The CDR3 sequence: CSASSDPGVTDTQYF. CDR3 coding DNA: TGCAGTGCTAGTTCCGACCCTGGCGTCACAGATACGCAGTATTTT.

The chain is built from TRBV10-3 and TRBJ1-1, with D hard to call. CDR1 ENHRY and CDR2 SYGVKD come from the germline V gene. Trimming removed 6 bases from V and 1 base from J, with 9 bases in between. The CDR3 extends over 13 amino acids. CDR3 sequence reads: CAIRPTPNTEAFF. DNA of the CDR3: TGTGCCATCAGACCGACACCGAACACTGAAGCTTTCTTT.

This clonotype was seen repeatedly, ten times or more. The CDR3 loop is CASSSRDRGLRDTGELFF. DNA for the CDR3: TGTGCCAGCAGCTCCCGGGACAGGGGGCTTAGGGACACCGGGGAGCTGTTTTTT. This sequence joins TRBV7-3 and TRBJ2-2; 12 positions agree with TRBD1. The V gene's germline CDR1 is SGHTA and CDR2 FQGTGA. The CDR3 has 18 residues. Trimming removed 4 bases from V and 3 bases from J; junction bases left unmatched: 9.

With regard to this clonotype: A much larger clone lies a single base off, so this may be a read error. The V gene is TRBV10-2, the J gene TRBJ2-3; TRBD1 matches 8 bases. Trimming took 8 bases from V and 4 from J; bases not matched to a gene: 11. The CDR3 loop spans 15 amino acids. Germline V gives CDR1 WSHSY, CDR2 SAAADI. CDR3 sequence (DNA): TGCGCCAGCGGTGTTTTACAGGGGGGCCCAGATACGCAGTATTTT. Translating it yields CASGVLQGGPDTQYF.

The table lists this clonotype with a few counts. The J gene is TRBJ1-1, the V gene TRBV7-9, with 10 nucleotides matching TRBD1. Germline CDR1 and CDR2: SEHNR and FQNEAQ (reference sequence). V shed 5 bases, J shed 3 bases, and the junction held 6 bases outside the gene matches. The CDR3 runs 15 residues. CDR3 amino acids: CASSPDRGSYTEAFF. The CDR3 DNA follows: TGTGCCAGCAGCCCGGACAGGGGGTCCTACACTGAAGCTTTCTTT.

This clonotype appeared many times. The chain joins TRBV20-1 to TRBJ1-1; a weak D match, TRBD1 (5 bases). CDR1 is DFQATT and CDR2 is SNEGSKA in the germline V gene (reference sequence). CDR3 size: 11 residues. V lost 3 bases and J lost 8, with 10 bases in between. CDR3 sequence reads: CSASTGLEAFF. The CDR3 DNA follows: TGCAGTGCTAGTACGGGACTAGAAGCTTTCTTT.